This section outlines one T cell receptor (beta chain) sequence together with its context. This entry belongs to a study of regulatory T cells in long-lasting Graves disease. On the study more broadly: Less than 3 months of antithyroid drugs had been taken by newly diagnosed Graves' patients.

V lost 3 bases and J lost 4, with 10 bases in between. Germline loops: CDR1 GTSNPN, CDR2 SVGIG (reference sequence). The CDR3 totals 13 residues. Arm-PCR of CDR3 regions and iRepertoire HTBI primers were the basis on which TCR beta libraries were built. TCRdb called the multiplex PCR reads again in MiXCR, with one record for every CDR3 protein. In the table there are under 400,000 distinct CDR3 sequences, approximately 15% of which are singletons. Documented time point: newly diagnosed GD, antithyroid drugs for less than 3 months. Extracted RNA from PBMCs served as the source of the TCR library. These data are also associated with another study on T cells in Graves' hyperthyroidism and ophthalmopathy. That investigation notes: Aged 18 to 65, the patients had hyperthyroidism that was newly diagnosed and had lasted under 2 months.

The starting material was peripheral blood mononuclear cells (PBMCs), obtained at new diagnosis, from a patient treated with antithyroid drugs. This chain joins TRBV30 and TRBJ1-5; D perhaps matches TRBD1 (5 bases). The clonotype comes from a man aged 35 to 55 with Graves disease. The CDR3 protein is CAWSPGGNQPQHF. The CDR3 region has the DNA TGTGCCTGGAGCCCTGGGGGGAATCAGCCCCAGCATTTT.